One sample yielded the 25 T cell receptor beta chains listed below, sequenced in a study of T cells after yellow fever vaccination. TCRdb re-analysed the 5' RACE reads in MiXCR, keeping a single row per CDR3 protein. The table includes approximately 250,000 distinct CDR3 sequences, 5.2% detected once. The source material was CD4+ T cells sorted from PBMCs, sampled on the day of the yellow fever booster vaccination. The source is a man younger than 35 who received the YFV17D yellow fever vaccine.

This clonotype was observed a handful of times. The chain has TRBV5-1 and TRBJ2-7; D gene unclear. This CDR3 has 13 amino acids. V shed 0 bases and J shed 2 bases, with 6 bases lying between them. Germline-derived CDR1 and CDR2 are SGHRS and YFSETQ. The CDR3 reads CASSLDNTYEQYV. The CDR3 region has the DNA TGCGCCAGCAGCTTGGACAACACCTACGAGCAGTACGTC.

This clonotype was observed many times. This CDR3 reads CASSLGADKRGAFF. In DNA form, the CDR3 reads TGTGCCAGCAGCTTAGGAGCGGACAAACGTGGAGCTTTCTTT. This chain joins TRBV7-2 and TRBJ1-1; TRBD1 might be the D (5 bases). V was trimmed by 1 base and J by 10 bases, leaving 16 bases between them. Germline CDR1 is SGHTA and CDR2 is FQGNSA. The length of the CDR3 is 14 residues. Full variable domain (outside the CDR3, taken from reference TRBV7-2 and TRBJ1-1): GAGVSQSPSNKVTEKGKDVELRCDPISGHTALYWYRQSLGQGLEFLIYFQGNSAPDKSGLPSDRFSAERTGGSVSTLTIQRTQQEDSAVYLCASSLGADKRGAFFGQGTRLTVV.

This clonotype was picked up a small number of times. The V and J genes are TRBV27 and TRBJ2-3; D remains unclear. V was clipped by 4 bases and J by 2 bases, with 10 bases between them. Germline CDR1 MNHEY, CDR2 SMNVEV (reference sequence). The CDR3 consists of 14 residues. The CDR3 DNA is TGTGCCAGCAGTTATGTAGGGCTCACAGATACGCAGTATTTT. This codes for CASSYVGLTDTQYF.

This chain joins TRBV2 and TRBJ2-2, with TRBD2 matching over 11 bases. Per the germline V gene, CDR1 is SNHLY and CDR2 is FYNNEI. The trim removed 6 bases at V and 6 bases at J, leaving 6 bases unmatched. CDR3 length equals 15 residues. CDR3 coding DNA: TGTGCCAGCAGAATAGCGGGGGGGCGTGCCGGGGAGCTGTTTTTT. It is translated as CASRIAGGRAGELFF.

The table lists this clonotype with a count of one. The CDR3 loop is CASSSSPYYGYTF. As DNA, the CDR3 is TGTGCCAGCAGTTCCTCCCCCTACTATGGCTACACCTTC. The chain joins TRBV6-2 or TRBV6-3 to TRBJ1-2, with D uncertain. This CDR3 has 13 residues. Germline assignment: CDR1 MNHEY and CDR2 SVGEGT. Between the trimmed V and J ends, which lost 4 bases and 3 bases, there was a span of 9 bases.

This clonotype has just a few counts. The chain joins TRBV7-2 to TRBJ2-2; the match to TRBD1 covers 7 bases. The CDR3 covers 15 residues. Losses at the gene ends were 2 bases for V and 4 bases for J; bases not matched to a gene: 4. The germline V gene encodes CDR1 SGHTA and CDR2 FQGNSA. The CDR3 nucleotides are TGTGCCAGCAGCTTAAGGGGGCCCTCCACCGGGGAGCTGTTTTTT. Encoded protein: CASSLRGPSTGELFF.

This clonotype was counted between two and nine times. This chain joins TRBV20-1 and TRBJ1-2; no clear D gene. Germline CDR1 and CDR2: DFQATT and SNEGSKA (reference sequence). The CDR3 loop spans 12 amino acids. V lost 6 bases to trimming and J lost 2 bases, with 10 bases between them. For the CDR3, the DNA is TGCAGTGCCCGGCCGGAGAACTATGGCTACACCTTC. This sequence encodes CSARPENYGYTF.

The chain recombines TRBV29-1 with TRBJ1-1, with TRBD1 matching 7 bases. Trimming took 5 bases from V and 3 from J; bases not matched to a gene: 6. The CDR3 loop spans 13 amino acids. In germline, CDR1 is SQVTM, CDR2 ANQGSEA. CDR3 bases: TGCAGCGTTTTTAGGGACAGAGACACTGAAGCTTTCTTT. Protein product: CSVFRDRDTEAFF. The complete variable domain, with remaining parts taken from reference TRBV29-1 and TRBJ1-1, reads SAVISQKPSRDICQRGTSLTIQCQVDSQVTMMFWYRQQPGQSLTLIATANQGSEATYESGFVIDKFPISRPNLTFSTLTVSNMSPEDSSIYLCSVFRDRDTEAFFGQGTRLTVV.

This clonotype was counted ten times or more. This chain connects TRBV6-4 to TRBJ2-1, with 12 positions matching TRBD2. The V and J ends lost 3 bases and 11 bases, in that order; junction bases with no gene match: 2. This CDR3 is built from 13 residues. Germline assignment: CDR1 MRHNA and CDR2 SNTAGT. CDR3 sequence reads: CASSEGLAGQQFF. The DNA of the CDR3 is TGTGCCAGCAGTGAAGGACTAGCGGGGCAGCAGTTCTTC.

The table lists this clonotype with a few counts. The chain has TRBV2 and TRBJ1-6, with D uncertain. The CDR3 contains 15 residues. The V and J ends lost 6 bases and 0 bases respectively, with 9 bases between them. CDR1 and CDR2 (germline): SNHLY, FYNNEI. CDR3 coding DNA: TGTGCCAGCAGATCAGTTAGCTCCTATAATTCACCCCTCCACTTT. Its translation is CASRSVSSYNSPLHF.

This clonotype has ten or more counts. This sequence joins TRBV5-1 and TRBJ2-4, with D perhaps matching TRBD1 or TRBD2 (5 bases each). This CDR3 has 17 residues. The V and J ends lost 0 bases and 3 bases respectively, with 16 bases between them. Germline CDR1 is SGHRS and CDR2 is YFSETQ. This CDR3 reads CASSLGRGLDSKNIQYF. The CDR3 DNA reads TGCGCCAGCAGCTTGGGTCGGGGCCTAGATAGCAAAAACATTCAGTACTTC.

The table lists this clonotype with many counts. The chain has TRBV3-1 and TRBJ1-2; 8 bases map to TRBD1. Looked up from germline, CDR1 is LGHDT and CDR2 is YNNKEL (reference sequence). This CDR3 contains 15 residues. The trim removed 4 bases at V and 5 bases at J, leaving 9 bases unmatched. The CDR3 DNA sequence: TGTGCCAGCAGCCGAAGAGGGACAGGCGCTTATGGCTACACCTTC. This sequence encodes CASSRRGTGAYGYTF.

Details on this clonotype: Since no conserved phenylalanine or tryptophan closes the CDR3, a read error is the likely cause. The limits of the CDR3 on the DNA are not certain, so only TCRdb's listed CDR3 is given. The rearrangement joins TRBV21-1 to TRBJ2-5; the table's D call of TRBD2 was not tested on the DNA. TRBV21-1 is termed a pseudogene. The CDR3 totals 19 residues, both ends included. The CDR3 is CASSRKVSIPAGLLETQYL.

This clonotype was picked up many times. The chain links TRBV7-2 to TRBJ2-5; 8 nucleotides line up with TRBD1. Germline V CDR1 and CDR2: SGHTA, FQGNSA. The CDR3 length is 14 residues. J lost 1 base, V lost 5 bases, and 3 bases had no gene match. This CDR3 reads CASSRGTGQETQYF. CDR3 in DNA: TGTGCCAGCAGCAGAGGGACAGGCCAAGAGACCCAGTACTTC. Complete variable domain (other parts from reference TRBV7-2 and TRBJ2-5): GAGVSQSPSNKVTEKGKDVELRCDPISGHTALYWYRQSLGQGLEFLIYFQGNSAPDKSGLPSDRFSAERTGGSVSTLTIQRTQQEDSAVYLCASSRGTGQETQYFGPGTRLLVL.

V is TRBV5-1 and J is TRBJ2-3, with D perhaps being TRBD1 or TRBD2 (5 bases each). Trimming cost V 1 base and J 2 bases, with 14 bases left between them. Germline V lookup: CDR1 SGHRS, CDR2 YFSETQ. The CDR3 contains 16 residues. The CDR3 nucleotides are TGCGCCAGCAGCTTGTGGGACGTCAAAACCACAGATACGCAGTATTTT. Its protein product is CASSLWDVKTTDTQYF.

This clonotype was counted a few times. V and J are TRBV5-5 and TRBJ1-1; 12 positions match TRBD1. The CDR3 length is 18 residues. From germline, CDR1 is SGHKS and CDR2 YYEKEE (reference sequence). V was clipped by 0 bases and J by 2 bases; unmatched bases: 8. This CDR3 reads CASSLEPGTGGSNTEAFF. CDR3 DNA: TGTGCCAGCAGCTTGGAGCCTGGGACAGGGGGCTCTAACACTGAAGCTTTCTTT.

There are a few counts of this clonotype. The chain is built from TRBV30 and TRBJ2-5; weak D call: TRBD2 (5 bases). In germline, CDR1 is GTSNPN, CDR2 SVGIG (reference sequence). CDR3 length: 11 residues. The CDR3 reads CVSGDQETQYF. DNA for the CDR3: TGTGTCAGCGGAGATCAAGAGACCCAGTACTTC.

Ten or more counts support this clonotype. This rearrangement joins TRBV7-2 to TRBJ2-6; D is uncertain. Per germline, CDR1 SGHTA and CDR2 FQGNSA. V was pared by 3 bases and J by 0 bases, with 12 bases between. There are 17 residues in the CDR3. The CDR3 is CASSLLPPGSGANVLTF. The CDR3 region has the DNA TGTGCCAGCAGCTTGCTCCCACCAGGCTCTGGGGCCAACGTCCTGACTTTC.

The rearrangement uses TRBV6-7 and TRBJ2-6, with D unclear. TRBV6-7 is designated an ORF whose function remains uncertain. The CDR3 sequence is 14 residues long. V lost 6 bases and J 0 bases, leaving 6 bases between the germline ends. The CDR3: CASRPPSGANVLTF. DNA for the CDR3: TGTGCCAGCAGACCCCCCTCTGGGGCCAACGTCCTGACTTTC.

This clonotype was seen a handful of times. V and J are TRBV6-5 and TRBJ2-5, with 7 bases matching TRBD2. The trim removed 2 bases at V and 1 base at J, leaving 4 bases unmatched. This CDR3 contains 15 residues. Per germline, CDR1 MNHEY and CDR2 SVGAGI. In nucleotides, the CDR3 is TGTGCCAGCAGTTACCTGAGCGGGGCCCAAGAGACCCAGTACTTC. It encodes CASSYLSGAQETQYF.

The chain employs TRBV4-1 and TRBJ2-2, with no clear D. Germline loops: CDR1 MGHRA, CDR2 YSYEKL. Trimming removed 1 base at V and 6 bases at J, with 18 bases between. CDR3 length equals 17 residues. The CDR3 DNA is TGCGCCAGCAGCCAAGGGGCAGCGAAAAGGATCGCCGGGGAGCTGTTTTTT. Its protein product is CASSQGAAKRIAGELFF.

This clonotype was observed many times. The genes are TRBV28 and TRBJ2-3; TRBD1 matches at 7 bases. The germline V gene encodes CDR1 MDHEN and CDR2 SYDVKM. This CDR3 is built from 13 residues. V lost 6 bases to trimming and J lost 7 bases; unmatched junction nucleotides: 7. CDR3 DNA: TGTGCCAGCAGCCCCGGGACAGCCTATACGCAGTATTTT. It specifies CASSPGTAYTQYF. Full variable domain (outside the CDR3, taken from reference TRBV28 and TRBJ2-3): DVKVTQSSRYLVKRTGEKVFLECVQDMDHENMFWYRQDPGLGLRLIYFSYDVKMKEKGDIPEGYSVSREKKERFSLILESASTNQTSMYLCASSPGTAYTQYFGPGTRLTVL.

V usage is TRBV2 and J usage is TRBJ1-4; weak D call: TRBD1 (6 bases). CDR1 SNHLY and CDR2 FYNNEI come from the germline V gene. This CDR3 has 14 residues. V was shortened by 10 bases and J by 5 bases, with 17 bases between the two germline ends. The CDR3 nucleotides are TGTGCCACCGACGGACAGACCGAAAATGAAAAACTGTTTTTT. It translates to CATDGQTENEKLFF.

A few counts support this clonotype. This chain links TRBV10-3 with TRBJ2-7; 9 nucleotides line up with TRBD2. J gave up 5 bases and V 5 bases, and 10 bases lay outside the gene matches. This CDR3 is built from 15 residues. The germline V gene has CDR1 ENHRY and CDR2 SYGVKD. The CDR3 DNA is TGTGCCATCAGTAAGCAACTAGCGGGTCAGGACGAGCAGTACTTC. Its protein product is CAISKQLAGQDEQYF.

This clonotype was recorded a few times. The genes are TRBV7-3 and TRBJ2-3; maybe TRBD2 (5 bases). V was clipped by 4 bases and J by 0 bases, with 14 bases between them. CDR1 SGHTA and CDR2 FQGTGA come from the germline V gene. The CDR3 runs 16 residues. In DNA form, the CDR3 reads TGTGCCAGCAGCTGGTCCCCCACGGGAAGCACAGATACGCAGTATTTT. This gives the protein CASSWSPTGSTDTQYF.